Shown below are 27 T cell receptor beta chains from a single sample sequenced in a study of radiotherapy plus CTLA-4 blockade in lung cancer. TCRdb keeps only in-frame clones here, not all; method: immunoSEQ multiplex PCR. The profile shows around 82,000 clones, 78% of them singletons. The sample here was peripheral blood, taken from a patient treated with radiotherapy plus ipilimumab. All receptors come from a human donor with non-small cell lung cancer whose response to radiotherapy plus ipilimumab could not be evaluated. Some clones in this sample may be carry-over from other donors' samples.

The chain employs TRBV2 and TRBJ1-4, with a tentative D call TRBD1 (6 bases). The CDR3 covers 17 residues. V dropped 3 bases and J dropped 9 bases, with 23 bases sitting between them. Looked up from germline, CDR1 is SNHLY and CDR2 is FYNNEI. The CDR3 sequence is CASSDYGTGGLGKKLFF. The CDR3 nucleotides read TGTGCCAGCAGTGATTACGGGACCGGGGGGCTAGGGAAAAAACTGTTTTTT.

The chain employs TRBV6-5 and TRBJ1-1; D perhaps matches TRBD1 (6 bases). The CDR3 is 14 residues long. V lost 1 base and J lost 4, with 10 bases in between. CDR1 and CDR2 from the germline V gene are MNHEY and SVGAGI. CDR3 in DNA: TGTGCCAGCAGTTACTTAGTAGGGGGCACTGAAGCTTTCTTT. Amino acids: CASSYLVGGTEAFF.

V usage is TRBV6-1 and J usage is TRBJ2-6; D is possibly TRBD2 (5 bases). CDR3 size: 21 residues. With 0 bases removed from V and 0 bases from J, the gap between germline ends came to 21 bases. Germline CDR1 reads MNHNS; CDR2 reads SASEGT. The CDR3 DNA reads TGTGCCAGCAGTGAAGCGGAGGTGGTCGCTAACCTTCCCTCTGGGGCCAACGTCCTGACTTTC. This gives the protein CASSEAEVVANLPSGANVLTF.

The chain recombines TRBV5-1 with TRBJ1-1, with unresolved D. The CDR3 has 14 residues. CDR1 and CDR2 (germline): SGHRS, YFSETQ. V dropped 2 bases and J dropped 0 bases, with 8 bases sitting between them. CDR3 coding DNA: TGCGCCAGCAGCTTCGACACGGTGAACACTGAAGCTTTCTTT. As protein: CASSFDTVNTEAFF.

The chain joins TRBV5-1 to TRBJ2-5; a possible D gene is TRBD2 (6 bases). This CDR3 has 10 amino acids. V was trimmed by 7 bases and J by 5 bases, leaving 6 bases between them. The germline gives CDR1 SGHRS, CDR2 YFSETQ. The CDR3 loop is CASGGETQYF. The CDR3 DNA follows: TGCGCCAGCGGAGGGGAGACCCAGTACTTC.

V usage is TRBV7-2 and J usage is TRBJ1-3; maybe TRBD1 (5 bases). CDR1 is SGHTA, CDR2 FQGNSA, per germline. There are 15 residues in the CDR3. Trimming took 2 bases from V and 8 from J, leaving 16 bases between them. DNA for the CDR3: TGTGCCAGCAGCTTAAAGGCTCCCGTAGGGGACACCATATATTTT. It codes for CASSLKAPVGDTIYF.

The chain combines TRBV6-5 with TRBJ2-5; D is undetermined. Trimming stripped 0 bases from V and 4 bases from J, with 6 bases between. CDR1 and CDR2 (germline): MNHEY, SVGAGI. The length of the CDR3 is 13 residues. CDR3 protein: CASSYSPPETQYF. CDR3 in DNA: TGTGCCAGCAGTTACTCCCCTCCAGAGACCCAGTACTTC.

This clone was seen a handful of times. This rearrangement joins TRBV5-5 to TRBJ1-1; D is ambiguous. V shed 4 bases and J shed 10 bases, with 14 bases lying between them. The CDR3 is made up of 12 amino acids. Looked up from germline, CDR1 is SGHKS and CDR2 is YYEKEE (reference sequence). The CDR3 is CASSLTAGRAFF. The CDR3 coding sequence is TGTGCCAGCAGCCTGACGGCTGGGCGAGCTTTCTTT.

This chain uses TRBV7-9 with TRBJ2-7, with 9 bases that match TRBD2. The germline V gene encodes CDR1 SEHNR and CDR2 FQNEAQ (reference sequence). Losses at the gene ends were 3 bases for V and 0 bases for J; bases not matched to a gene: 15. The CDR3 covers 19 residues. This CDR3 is CASSLGDSRRGGYSYEQYF. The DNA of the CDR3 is TGTGCCAGCAGCTTGGGCGATTCGAGGCGGGGGGGATACTCCTACGAGCAGTACTTC.

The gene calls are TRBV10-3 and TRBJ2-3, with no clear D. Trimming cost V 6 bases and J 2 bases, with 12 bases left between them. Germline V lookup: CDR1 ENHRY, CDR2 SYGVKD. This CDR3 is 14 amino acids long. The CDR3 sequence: CAIRGLVITDTQYF. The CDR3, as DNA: TGTGCCATCAGGGGTCTAGTCATCACAGATACGCAGTATTTT.

In DNA, the CDR3 is TGTGCCAGCAGGAGGGACAGGGGGATCTACGAGCAGTACTTC. Protein product: CASRRDRGIYEQYF. The rearrangement links TRBV6-5 to TRBJ2-7; 11 nucleotides line up with TRBD1. The germline gives CDR1 MNHEY, CDR2 SVGAGI. Trimming took 6 bases from V and 3 from J; bases not matched to a gene: 4. The CDR3 is made up of 14 amino acids.

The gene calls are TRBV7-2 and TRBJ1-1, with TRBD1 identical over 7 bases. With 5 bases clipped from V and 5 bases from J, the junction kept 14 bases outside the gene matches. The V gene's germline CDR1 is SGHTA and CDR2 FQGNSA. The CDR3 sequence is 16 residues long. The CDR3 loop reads CASSPGGIQGRTEAFF. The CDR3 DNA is TGTGCCAGCAGCCCAGGAGGGATACAGGGGAGGACTGAAGCTTTCTTT.

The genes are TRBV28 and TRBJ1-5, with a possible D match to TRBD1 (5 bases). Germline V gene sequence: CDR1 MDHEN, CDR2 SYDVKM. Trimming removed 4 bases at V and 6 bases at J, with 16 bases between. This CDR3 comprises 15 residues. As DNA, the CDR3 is TGTGCCAGCAGTTCCGGGACTCTAGAGGTTCAGCCCCAGCATTTT. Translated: CASSSGTLEVQPQHF.

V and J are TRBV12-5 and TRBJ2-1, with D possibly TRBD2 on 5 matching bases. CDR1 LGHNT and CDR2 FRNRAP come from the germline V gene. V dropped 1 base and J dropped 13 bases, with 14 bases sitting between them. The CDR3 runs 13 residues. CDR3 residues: CASGLEGTGYQFF. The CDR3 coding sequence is TGTGCTAGTGGTTTGGAGGGAACGGGGTACCAGTTCTTC.

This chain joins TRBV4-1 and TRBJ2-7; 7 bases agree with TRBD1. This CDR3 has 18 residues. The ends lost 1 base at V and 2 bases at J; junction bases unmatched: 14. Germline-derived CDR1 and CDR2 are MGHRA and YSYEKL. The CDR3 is CASSQVAFSGTVAYEQYF. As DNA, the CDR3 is TGCGCCAGCAGCCAAGTAGCCTTCTCCGGGACAGTAGCCTACGAGCAGTACTTC.

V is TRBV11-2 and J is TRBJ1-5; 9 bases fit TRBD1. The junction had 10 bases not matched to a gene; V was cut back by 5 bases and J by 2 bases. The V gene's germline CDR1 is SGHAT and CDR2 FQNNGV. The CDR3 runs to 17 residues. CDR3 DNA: TGTGCCAGCAGCCCCAGGACAGGGGAGATGGGCAATCAGCCCCAGCATTTT. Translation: CASSPRTGEMGNQPQHF.

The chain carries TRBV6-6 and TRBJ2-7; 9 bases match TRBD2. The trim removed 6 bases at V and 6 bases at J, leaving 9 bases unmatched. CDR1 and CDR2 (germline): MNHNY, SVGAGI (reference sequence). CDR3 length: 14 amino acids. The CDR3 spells CASSTGLALGEQYF. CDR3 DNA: TGTGCCAGCAGCACCGGACTAGCGTTGGGCGAGCAGTACTTC.

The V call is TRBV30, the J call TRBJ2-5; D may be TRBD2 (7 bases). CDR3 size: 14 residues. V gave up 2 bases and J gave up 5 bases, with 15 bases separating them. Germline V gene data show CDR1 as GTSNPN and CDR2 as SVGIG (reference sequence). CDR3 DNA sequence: TGTGCCTGGAGTTCACGGGGGGCGTGGGAGACCCAGTACTTC. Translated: CAWSSRGAWETQYF.

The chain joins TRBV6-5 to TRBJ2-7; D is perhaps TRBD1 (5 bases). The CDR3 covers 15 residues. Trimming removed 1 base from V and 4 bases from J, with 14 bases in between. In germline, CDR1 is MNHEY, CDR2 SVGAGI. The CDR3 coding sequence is TGTGCCAGCAGTTACTTGGCAGGGTTGTGGTACGAGCAGTACTTC. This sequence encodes CASSYLAGLWYEQYF.

CDR3 sequence reads: CASRGRGPGEQYF. In nucleotides, the CDR3 is TGTGCCAGCAGGGGAAGGGGGCCGGGGGAGCAGTACTTC. This chain connects TRBV6-6 to TRBJ2-7; 7 bases are shared with TRBD1. The CDR3 loop spans 13 amino acids. In germline, CDR1 is MNHNY, CDR2 SVGAGI (reference sequence). J was trimmed by 7 bases and V by 6 bases; bases with no gene match: 9.

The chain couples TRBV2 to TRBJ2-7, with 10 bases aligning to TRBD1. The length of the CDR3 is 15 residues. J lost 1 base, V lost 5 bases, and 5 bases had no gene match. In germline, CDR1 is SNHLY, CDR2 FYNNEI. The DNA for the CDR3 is TGTGCCAGCAGTCCTCGGACAGGGGGTTCCTACGAGCAGTACTTC. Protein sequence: CASSPRTGGSYEQYF.

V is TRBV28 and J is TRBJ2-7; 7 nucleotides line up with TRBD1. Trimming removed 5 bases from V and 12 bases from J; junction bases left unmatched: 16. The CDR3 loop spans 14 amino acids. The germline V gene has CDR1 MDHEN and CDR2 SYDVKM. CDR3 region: CASSPGTALQKGYF. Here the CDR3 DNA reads TGTGCCAGCAGTCCTGGGACAGCCCTTCAGAAAGGGTACTTC.

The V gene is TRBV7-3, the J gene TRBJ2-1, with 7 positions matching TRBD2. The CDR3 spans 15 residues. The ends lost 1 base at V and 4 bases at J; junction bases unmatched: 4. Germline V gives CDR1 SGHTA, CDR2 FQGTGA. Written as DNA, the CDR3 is TGTGCCAGCAGCTTAATTGGGGGGGGGTACAATGAGCAGTTCTTC. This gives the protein CASSLIGGGYNEQFF.

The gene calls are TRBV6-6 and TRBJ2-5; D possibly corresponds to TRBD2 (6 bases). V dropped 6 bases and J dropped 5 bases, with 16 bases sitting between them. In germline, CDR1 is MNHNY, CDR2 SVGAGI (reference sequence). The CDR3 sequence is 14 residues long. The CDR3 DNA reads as TGTGCCAGCAGCCCCGCCGGGGGAAGGGAGACCCAGTACTTC. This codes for CASSPAGGRETQYF.

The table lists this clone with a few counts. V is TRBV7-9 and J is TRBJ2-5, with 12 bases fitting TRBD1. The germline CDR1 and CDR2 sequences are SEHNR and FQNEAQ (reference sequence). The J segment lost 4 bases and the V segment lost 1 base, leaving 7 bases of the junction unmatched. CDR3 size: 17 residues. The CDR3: CASSLVASGQGAETQYF. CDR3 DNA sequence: TGTGCCAGCAGCTTAGTGGCGTCGGGACAGGGGGCAGAGACCCAGTACTTC. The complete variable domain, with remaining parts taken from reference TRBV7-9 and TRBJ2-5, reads DTGVSQNPRHKITKRGQNVTFRCDPISEHNRLYWYRQTLGQGPEFLTYFQNEAQLEKSRLLSDRFSAERPKGSFSTLEIQRTEQGDSAMYLCASSLVASGQGAETQYFGPGTRLLVL.

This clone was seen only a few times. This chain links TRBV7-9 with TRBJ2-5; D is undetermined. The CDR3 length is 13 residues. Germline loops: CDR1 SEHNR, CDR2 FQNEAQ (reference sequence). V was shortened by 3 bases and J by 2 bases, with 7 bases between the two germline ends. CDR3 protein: CASSFARQETQYF. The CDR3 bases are TGTGCCAGCAGCTTTGCCCGGCAAGAGACCCAGTACTTC.

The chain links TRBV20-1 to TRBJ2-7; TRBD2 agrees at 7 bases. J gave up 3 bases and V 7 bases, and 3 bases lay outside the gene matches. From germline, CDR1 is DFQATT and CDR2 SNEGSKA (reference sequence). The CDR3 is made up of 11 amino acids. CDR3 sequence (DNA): TGCAGTGGGGGGACTAACTACGAGCAGTACTTC. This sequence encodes CSGGTNYEQYF.